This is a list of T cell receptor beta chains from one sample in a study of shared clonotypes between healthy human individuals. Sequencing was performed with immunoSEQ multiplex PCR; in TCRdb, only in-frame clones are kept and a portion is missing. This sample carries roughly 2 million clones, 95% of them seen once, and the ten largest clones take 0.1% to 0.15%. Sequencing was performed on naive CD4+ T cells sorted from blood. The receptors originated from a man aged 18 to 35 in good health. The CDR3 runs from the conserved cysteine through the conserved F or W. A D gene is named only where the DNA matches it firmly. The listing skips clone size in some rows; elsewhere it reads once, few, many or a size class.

CASSLEGTVVKAFF TGTGCCAGCAGCTTGGAGGGGACAGTAGTAAAAGCTTTCTTT TRBV5-4 TRBD1 TRBJ1-1 14 NA
CASSRFTDNSGNTIYF TGTGCCAGCAGCCGATTTACAGACAACTCTGGAAACACCATATATTTT TRBV7-9 NA TRBJ1-3 16 NA
CASSRGSMVSGELFF TGTGCCAGCTCACGGGGGTCTATGGTCTCCGGGGAGCTGTTTTTT TRBV18 NA TRBJ2-2 15 NA
CASHKGASGELFF TGTGCCAGTCACAAGGGGGCTAGCGGGGAGCTGTTTTTT TRBV28 TRBD1 TRBJ2-2 13 NA
CASSQGGRGDTQYF TGCGCCAGCAGCCAGGGGGGGCGGGGAGATACGCAGTATTTT TRBV4-1 NA TRBJ2-3 14 NA
CASSTLSKNTEAFF TGTGCCAGCTCAACGTTGTCGAAGAACACTGAAGCTTTCTTT TRBV18 NA TRBJ1-1 14 NA
CASSQKRDRPHNEQFF TGCGCCAGCAGTCAAAAACGGGACAGGCCCCACAATGAGCAGTTCTTC TRBV4-1 TRBD1 TRBJ2-1 16 NA
CASFGRDRGGTGELFF TGTGCCAGCTTCGGACGGGACAGGGGAGGAACCGGGGAGCTGTTTTTT TRBV28 TRBD1 TRBJ2-2 16 NA
CASSQEGNSNQPQHF TGCGCCAGCAGCCAAGAGGGTAATAGCAATCAGCCCCAGCATTTT TRBV4-1 NA TRBJ1-5 15 NA
CASSLSTAGEQYF TGTGCCAGCAGCTTATCGACGGCGGGCGAGCAGTACTTC TRBV11-2 NA TRBJ2-7 13 NA
CASSLAARQETQYF TGTGCCAGCAGCTTAGCGGCTCGCCAAGAGACCCAGTACTTC TRBV7-8 NA TRBJ2-5 14 once
CASSSSYNQPQHF TGTGCCAGCAGCTCCAGTTATAATCAGCCCCAGCATTTT TRBV7-2 NA TRBJ1-5 13 NA
CASSSEGVGNQPQHF TGTGCCAGCAGCTCCGAGGGGGTAGGCAATCAGCCCCAGCATTTT TRBV7-2 NA TRBJ1-5 15 NA
CASSGQGIYEQYF TGCGCCAGCAGTGGACAGGGGATCTACGAGCAGTACTTC TRBV10-2 TRBD1 TRBJ2-7 13 NA
CASRDREAFF TGTGCCAGTCGGGACAGGGAAGCTTTCTTT TRBV19 TRBD1 TRBJ1-1 10 NA
CASSPSGANVLTF TGTGCCAGCTCCCCCTCTGGGGCCAACGTCCTGACTTTC TRBV18 NA TRBJ2-6 13 NA
CASSTVRGAKTQYF TGTGCCAGCAGTACCGTTCGGGGGGCGAAGACCCAGTACTTC TRBV27 NA TRBJ2-5 14 NA
CASGRVSNQPQHF TGTGCCAGCGGCAGGGTCAGCAATCAGCCCCAGCATTTT TRBV2 NA TRBJ1-5 13 NA
CASSLALYEQYF TGTGCCAGCAGCTTAGCCCTCTACGAGCAGTACTTC TRBV7-2 NA TRBJ2-7 12 NA
CASSLSGRANQPQHF TGTGCCAGCAGTTTATCTGGCAGAGCCAATCAGCCCCAGCATTTT TRBV27 NA TRBJ1-5 15 NA
CASSYPNSPLHF TGTGCCAGCAGTTACCCTAATTCACCCCTCCACTTT TRBV6-5 NA TRBJ1-6 12 NA
CASRRLGASSGNTIYF TGTGCCAGCAGGAGACTAGGTGCTTCTTCTGGAAACACCATATATTTT TRBV11-2 NA TRBJ1-3 16 NA
CSARRGVTEAFF TGCAGCGCCCGGAGGGGGGTCACTGAAGCTTTCTTT TRBV29-1 NA TRBJ1-1 12 NA
CAWSLGTGDTGELFF TGTGCCTGGAGTCTGGGGACAGGGGACACCGGGGAGCTGTTTTTT TRBV30 TRBD1 TRBJ2-2 15 NA
CASSSGDTQYF TGTGCCAGCAGCTCCGGAGATACGCAGTATTTT TRBV11-2 NA TRBJ2-3 11 NA
CASSSGDRNEQYF TGCGCCAGCAGCTCAGGGGACAGGAACGAGCAGTACTTC TRBV5-1 TRBD1 TRBJ2-7 13 NA
CASRQGGDSNQPQHF TGTGCCAGCAGGCAGGGGGGAGATAGCAATCAGCCCCAGCATTTT TRBV28 TRBD1 TRBJ1-5 15 NA
CASRAGTANTEAFF TGCGCCAGCAGAGCCGGGACAGCGAACACTGAAGCTTTCTTT TRBV5-1 TRBD1 TRBJ1-1 14 NA
CASSFGLFRGEETQYF TGCGCCAGCAGCTTCGGTTTGTTCAGGGGGGAAGAGACCCAGTACTTC TRBV5-1 NA TRBJ2-5 16 NA
CASSPVTGSPSSGANVLTF TGTGCCAGCTCACCAGTGACAGGCTCGCCTTCCTCTGGGGCCAACGTCCTGACTTTC TRBV18 NA TRBJ2-6 19 NA
CASSSGAGTTTGELFF TGTGCCAGCAGCAGCGGCGCCGGGACTACCACCGGGGAGCTGTTTTTT TRBV11-3 TRBD2 TRBJ2-2 16 once
CAWARTDLLNTEAFF TGTGCCTGGGCCCGGACAGATCTGTTGAACACTGAAGCTTTCTTT TRBV30 NA TRBJ1-1 15 NA
CASSYSSGGAYNEQFF TGTGCCAGCAGTTACTCTAGCGGGGGGGCCTACAATGAGCAGTTCTTC TRBV6-6 TRBD2 TRBJ2-1 16 NA
CASSPRDSSYEQYF TGTGCCAGCAGCCCCCGGGACAGCTCCTACGAGCAGTACTTC TRBV7-2 TRBD1 TRBJ2-7 14 NA
CASSPRVGDGYTF TGTGCCAGCAGCCCACGAGTCGGGGACGGCTACACCTTC TRBV11-2 NA TRBJ1-2 13 NA
CASGLSSGRLGETQYF TGTGCTAGTGGTTTGTCTAGCGGGAGGCTAGGGGAGACCCAGTACTTC TRBV12-5 TRBD2 TRBJ2-5 16 NA
CASTVRQGLYEQYF TGTGCCAGCACCGTACGACAGGGCCTTTACGAGCAGTACTTC TRBV28 TRBD1 TRBJ2-7 14 once
CASSQGGLGKNIQYF TGTGCCAGCAGCCAAGGGGGCCTTGGCAAAAACATTCAGTACTTC TRBV6-5 TRBD1 TRBJ2-4 15 NA
CASSESGAVSGNTIYF TGCGCCAGCAGTGAGTCCGGGGCAGTCTCTGGAAACACCATATATTTT TRBV10-2 NA TRBJ1-3 16 NA
CASSPPDRGEAFF TGTGCCAGCAGCCCCCCGGACAGGGGGGAAGCTTTCTTT TRBV21-1 NA TRBJ1-1 13 NA
CASSAQGINEKLFF TGTGCCAGCAGTGCACAGGGGATCAATGAAAAACTGTTTTTT TRBV2 TRBD1 TRBJ1-4 14 NA
CASSSPGTSGGGETQYF TGTGCCAGCAGCTCGCCGGGGACTAGCGGGGGCGGGGAGACCCAGTACTTC TRBV13 TRBD2 TRBJ2-5 17 NA
CASSESLAGGVHTQYF TGCGCCAGCAGTGAGAGTCTAGCGGGGGGGGTGCATACGCAGTATTTT TRBV10-1 TRBD2 TRBJ2-3 16 NA
CASSTQTAQGAGELFF TGTGCCAGTAGTACACAGACAGCTCAAGGGGCCGGGGAGCTGTTTTTT TRBV19 NA TRBJ2-2 16 NA
CASSLSRANTEAFF TGCGCCAGCAGCCTAAGCAGGGCGAACACTGAAGCTTTCTTT TRBV4-3 NA TRBJ1-1 14 NA
CASSPGTGVSTDTQYF TGTGCCAGCAGTCCCGGGACAGGGGTTTCCACAGATACGCAGTATTTT TRBV5-6 TRBD1 TRBJ2-3 16 NA
CASRLGGSNTDTQYF TGTGCCAGCAGACTAGGGGGGAGCAACACAGATACGCAGTATTTT TRBV7-2 NA TRBJ2-3 15 NA
CASSSRVEGYTF TGTGCCAGCAGCTCCAGGGTAGAGGGCTACACCTTC TRBV9 NA TRBJ1-2 12 NA
CASEGLKEQYF TGTGCCAGCGAGGGGCTAAAGGAGCAGTACTTC TRBV28 NA TRBJ2-7 11 NA
CASSLGQGSEKLFF TGTGCCAGCAGCTTGGGACAGGGAAGTGAAAAACTGTTTTTT TRBV7-9 TRBD1 TRBJ1-4 14 NA
CASSLTGGGYNEQFF TGTGCCAGCAGTTTAACAGGGGGCGGCTACAATGAGCAGTTCTTC TRBV7-9 TRBD1 TRBJ2-1 15 NA